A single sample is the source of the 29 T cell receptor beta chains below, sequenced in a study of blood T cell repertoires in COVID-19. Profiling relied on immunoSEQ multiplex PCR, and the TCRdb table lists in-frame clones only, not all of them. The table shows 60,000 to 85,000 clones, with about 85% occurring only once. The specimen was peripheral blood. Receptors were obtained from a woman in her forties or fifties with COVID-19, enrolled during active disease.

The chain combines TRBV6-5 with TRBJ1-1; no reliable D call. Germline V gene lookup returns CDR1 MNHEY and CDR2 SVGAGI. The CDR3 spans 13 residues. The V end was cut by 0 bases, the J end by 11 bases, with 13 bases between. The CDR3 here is CASSYSYPGGAFF. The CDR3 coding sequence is TGTGCCAGCAGTTACTCGTACCCAGGCGGGGCTTTCTTT.

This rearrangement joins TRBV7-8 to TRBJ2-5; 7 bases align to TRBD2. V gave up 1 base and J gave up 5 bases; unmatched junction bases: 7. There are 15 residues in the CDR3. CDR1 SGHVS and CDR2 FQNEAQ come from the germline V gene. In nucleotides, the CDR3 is TGTGCCAGCAGCTTAGTGACGCGGGAGTACGAGACCCAGTACTTC. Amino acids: CASSLVTREYETQYF.

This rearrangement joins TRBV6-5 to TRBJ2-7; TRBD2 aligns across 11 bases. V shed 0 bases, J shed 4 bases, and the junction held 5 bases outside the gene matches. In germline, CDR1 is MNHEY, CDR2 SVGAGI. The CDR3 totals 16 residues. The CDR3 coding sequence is TGTGCCAGCAGTTACTCGGGCACTAGCGGGAGTTACGAGCAGTACTTC. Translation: CASSYSGTSGSYEQYF.

CDR3 residues: CASSSRTGFTDTQYF. CDR3 nucleotide sequence: TGTGCCAGCAGCTCTCGGACAGGGTTCACAGATACGCAGTATTTT. This chain joins TRBV11-2 and TRBJ2-3; 8 nucleotides match TRBD1. The length of the CDR3 is 15 residues. The J segment lost 2 bases and the V segment lost 4 bases, leaving 5 bases of the junction unmatched. CDR1 and CDR2 from the germline V gene are SGHAT and FQNNGV.

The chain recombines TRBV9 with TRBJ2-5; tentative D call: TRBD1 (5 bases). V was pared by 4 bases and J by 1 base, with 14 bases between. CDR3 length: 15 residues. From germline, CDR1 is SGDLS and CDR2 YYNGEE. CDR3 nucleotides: TGTGCCAGCAGCCCAGAGACAGACTTCCAAGAGACCCAGTACTTC. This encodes CASSPETDFQETQYF.

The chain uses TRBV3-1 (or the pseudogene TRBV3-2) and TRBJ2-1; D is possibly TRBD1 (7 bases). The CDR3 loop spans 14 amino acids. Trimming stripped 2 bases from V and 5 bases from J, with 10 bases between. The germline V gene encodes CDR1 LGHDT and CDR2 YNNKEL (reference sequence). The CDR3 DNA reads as TGTGCCAGCAGCCAATCAGGGGGGAACAATGAGCAGTTCTTC. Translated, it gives CASSQSGGNNEQFF.

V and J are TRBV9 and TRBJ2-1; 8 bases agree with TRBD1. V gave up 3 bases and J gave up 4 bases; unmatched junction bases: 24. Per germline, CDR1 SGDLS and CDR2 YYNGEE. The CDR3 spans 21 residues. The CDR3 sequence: CASSGARKTGEPLLPYNEQFF. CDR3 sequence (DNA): TGTGCCAGCAGCGGGGCCCGGAAGACAGGGGAACCGTTGCTCCCTTACAATGAGCAGTTCTTC.

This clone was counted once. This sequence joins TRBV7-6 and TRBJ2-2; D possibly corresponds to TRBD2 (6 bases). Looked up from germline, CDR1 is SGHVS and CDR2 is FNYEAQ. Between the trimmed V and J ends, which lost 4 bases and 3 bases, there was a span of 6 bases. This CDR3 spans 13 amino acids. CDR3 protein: CASSSGDTGELFF. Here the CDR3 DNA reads TGTGCCAGCAGCTCGGGGGACACCGGGGAGCTGTTTTTT. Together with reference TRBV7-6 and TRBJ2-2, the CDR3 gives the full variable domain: GAGVSQSPRYKVTKRGQDVALRCDPISGHVSLYWYRQALGQGPEFLTYFNYEAQQDKSGLPNDRFSAERPEGSISTLTIQRTEQRDSAMYRCASSSGDTGELFFGEGSRLTVL.

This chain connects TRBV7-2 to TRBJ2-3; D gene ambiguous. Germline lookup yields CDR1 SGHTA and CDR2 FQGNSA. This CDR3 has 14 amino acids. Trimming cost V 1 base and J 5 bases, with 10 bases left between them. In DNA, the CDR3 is TGTGCCAGCAGCTTAGATCCGTCGGTAGATACGCAGTATTTT. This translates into CASSLDPSVDTQYF.

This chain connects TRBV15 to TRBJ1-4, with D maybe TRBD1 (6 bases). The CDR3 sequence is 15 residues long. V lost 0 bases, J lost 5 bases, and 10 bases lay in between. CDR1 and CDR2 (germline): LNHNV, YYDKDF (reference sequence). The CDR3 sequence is CATSRENRVNEKLFF. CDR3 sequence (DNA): TGTGCCACCAGCAGAGAGAACAGGGTGAATGAAAAACTGTTTTTT.

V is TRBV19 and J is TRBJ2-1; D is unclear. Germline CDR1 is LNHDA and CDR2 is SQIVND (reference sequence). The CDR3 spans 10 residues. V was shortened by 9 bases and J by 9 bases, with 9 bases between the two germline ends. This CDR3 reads CARSPSEQFF. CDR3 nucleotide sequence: TGTGCCAGGAGCCCGTCTGAGCAGTTCTTC.

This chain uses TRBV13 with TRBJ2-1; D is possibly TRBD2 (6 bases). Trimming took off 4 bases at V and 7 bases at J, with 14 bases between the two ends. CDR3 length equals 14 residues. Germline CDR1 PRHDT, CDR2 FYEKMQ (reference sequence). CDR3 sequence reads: CASSSRRGKNEQFF. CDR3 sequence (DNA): TGTGCCAGCAGCTCACGTCGGGGGAAGAATGAGCAGTTCTTC.

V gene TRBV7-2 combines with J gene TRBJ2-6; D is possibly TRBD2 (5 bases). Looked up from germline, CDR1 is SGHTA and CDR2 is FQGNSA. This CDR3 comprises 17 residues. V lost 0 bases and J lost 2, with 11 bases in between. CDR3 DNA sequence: TGTGCCAGCAGCTTAGCGCCTAGCATGGCTGGGGCCAACGTCCTGACTTTC. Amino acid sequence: CASSLAPSMAGANVLTF. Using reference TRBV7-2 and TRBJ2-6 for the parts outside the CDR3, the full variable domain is GAGVSQSPSNKVTEKGKDVELRCDPISGHTALYWYRQSLGQGLEFLIYFQGNSAPDKSGLPSDRFSAERTGGSVSTLTIQRTQQEDSAVYLCASSLAPSMAGANVLTFGAGSRLTVL.

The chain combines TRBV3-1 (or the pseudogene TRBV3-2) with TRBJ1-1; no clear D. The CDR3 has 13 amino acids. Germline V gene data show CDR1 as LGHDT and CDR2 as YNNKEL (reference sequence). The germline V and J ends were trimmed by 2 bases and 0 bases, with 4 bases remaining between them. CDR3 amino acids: CASSQQMNTEAFF. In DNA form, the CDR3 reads TGTGCCAGCAGCCAACAAATGAACACTGAAGCTTTCTTT.

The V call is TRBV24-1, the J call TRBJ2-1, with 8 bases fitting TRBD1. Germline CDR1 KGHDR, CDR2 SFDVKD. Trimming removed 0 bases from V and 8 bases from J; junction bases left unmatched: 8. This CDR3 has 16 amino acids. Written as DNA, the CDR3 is TGTGCCACCAGTGATTTGCGGCGGACAGGGCTCTATGAGCAGTTCTTC. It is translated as CATSDLRRTGLYEQFF.

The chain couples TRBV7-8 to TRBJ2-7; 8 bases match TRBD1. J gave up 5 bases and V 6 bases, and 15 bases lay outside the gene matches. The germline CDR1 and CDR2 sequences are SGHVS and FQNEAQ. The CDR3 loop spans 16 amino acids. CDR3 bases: TGTGCCAGCAGAGAACAACCCGGGACAGGTTCTCACGAGCAGTACTTC. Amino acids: CASREQPGTGSHEQYF. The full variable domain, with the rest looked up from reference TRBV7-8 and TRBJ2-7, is GAGVSQSPRYKVAKRGQDVALRCDPISGHVSLFWYQQALGQGPEFLTYFQNEAQLDKSGLPSDRFFAERPEGSVSTLKIQRTQQEDSAVYLCASREQPGTGSHEQYFGPGTRLTVT.

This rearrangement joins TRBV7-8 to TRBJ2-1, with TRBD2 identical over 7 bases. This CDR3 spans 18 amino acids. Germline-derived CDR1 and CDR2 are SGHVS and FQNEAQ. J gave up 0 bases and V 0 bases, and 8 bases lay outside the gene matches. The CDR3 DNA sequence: TGTGCCAGCAGCTTAGCGCGTATTAGGACTAGCTCCTACAATGAGCAGTTCTTC. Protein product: CASSLARIRTSSYNEQFF. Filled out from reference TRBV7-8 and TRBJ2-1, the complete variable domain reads GAGVSQSPRYKVAKRGQDVALRCDPISGHVSLFWYQQALGQGPEFLTYFQNEAQLDKSGLPSDRFFAERPEGSVSTLKIQRTQQEDSAVYLCASSLARIRTSSYNEQFFGPGTRLTVL.

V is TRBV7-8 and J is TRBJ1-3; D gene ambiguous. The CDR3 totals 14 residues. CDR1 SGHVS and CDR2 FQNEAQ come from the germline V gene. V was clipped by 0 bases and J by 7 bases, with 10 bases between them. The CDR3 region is CASSLAHRGNTIYF. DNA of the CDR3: TGTGCCAGCAGCTTAGCGCACAGAGGGAACACCATATATTTT.

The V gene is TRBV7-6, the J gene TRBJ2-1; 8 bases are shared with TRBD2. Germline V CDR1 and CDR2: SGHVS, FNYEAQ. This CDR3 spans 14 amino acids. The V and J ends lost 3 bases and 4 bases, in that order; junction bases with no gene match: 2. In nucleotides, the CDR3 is TGTGCCAGCAGCTTTAGCGGGACTTACAATGAGCAGTTCTTC. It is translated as CASSFSGTYNEQFF.

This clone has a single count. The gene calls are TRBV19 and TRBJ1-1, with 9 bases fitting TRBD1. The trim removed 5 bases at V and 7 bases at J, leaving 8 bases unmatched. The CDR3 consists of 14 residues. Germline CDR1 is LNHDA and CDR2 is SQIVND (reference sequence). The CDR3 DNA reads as TGTGCCAGTAGTCCCCGGGACAGGGAATTTGAAGCTTTCTTT. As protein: CASSPRDREFEAFF.

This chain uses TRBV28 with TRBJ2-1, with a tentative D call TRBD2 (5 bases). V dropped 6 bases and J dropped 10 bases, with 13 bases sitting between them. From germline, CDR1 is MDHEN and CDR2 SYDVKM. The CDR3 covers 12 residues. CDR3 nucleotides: TGTGCCAGCAGCGAAATTAGGAGGGAGCAGTTCTTC. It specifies CASSEIRREQFF.

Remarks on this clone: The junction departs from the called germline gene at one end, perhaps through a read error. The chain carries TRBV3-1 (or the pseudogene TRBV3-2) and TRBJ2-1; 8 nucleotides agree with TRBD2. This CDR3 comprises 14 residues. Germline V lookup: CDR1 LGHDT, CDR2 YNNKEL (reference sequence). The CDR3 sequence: CASSQGRLAGAYIF. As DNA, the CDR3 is TGTGCCAGCAGCCAAGGGCGGCTAGCGGGCGCCTATATCTTC.

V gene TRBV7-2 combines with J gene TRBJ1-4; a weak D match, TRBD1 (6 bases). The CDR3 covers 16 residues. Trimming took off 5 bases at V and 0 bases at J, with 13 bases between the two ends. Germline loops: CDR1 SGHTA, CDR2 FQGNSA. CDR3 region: CASSQDSRSTNEKLFF. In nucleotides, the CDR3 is TGTGCCAGCAGCCAGGACAGTAGATCAACTAATGAAAAACTGTTTTTT.

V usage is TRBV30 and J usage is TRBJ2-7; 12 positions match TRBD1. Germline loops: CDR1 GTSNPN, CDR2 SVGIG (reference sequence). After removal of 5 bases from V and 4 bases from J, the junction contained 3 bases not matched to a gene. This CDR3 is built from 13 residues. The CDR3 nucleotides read TGTGCCTGGCGGGACAGGGGGCTGTACGAGCAGTACTTC. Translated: CAWRDRGLYEQYF.

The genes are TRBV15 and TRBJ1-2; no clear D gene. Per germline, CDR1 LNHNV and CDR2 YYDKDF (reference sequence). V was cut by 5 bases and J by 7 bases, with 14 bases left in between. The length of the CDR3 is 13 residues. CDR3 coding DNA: TGTGCCACCAGCGGCGGACTGTTGGGTGGCTACACCTTC. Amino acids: CATSGGLLGGYTF. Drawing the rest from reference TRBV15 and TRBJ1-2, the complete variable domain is DAMVIQNPRYQVTQFGKPVTLSCSQTLNHNVMYWYQQKSSQAPKLLFHYYDKDFNNEADTPDNFQSRRPNTSFCFLDIRSPGLGDTAMYLCATSGGLLGGYTFGSGTRLTVV.

CDR3 sequence (DNA): TGTGCCAGCACCCTGATGGGGGCCGGCAAAAACATTCAGTACTTC. Residues: CASTLMGAGKNIQYF. The genes are TRBV5-6 and TRBJ2-4; possible D gene TRBD1, 6 bases. Germline CDR1 and CDR2: SGHDT and YYEEEE. The CDR3 has 15 residues. V was shortened by 6 bases and J by 3 bases, with 16 bases between the two germline ends.

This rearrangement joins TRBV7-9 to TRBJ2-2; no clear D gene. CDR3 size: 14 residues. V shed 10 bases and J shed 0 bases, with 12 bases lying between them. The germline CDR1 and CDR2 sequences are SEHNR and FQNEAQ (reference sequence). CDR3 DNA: TGTGCCATCACCCCCAGGACGAACACCGGGGAGCTGTTTTTT. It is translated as CAITPRTNTGELFF.

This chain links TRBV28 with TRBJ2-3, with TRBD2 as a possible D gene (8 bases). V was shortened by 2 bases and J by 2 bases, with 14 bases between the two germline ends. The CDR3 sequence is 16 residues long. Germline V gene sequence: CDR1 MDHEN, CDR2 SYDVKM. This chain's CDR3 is CASSLRGGQNTDTQYF. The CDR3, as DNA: TGTGCCAGCAGTTTACGGGGGGGACAGAACACAGATACGCAGTATTTT.

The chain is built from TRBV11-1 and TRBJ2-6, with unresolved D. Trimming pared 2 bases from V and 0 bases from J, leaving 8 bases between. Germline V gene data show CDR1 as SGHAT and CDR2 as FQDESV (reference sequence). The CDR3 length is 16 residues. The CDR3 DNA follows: TGTGCCAGCAGCTTATCGTCACACTCTGGGGCCAACGTCCTGACTTTC. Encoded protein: CASSLSSHSGANVLTF. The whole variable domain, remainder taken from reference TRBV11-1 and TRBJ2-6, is EAEVAQSPRYKITEKSQAVAFWCDPISGHATLYWYRQILGQGPELLVQFQDESVVDDSQLPKDRFSAERLKGVDSTLKIQPAELGDSAMYLCASSLSSHSGANVLTFGAGSRLTVL.